What follows are 29 T cell receptor beta chains derived from one specimen sequenced in a study of blood T cell repertoires in COVID-19. The data were produced by immunoSEQ multiplex PCR, yet TCRdb's version contains in-frame clones alone and is incomplete. The table lists over 85,000 clones, around 90% of them singletons, with around 5% in the top ten. Sequenced: peripheral blood. The source of these receptors is a man aged 40-49 years with acute or convalescent COVID-19.

This chain connects TRBV4-3 to TRBJ1-3; TRBD1 agrees at 7 bases. In germline, CDR1 is LGHNA, CDR2 YSLEER. After removal of 1 base from V and 2 bases from J, the junction contained 8 bases not matched to a gene. This CDR3 is built from 17 residues. The CDR3 sequence is CASSQGVTGSAGNTIYF. For the CDR3, the DNA is TGCGCCAGCAGCCAAGGTGTGACAGGGTCGGCTGGAAACACCATATATTTT.

This clone was seen a few times. The chain joins TRBV5-1 to TRBJ2-5; 7 bases fit TRBD2. From germline, CDR1 is SGHRS and CDR2 YFSETQ. V dropped 4 bases and J dropped 1; count of bases not matched to a gene: 7. There are 15 residues in the CDR3. CDR3 sequence (DNA): TGCGCCAGCAGCCCGGCTACTAGCGCCCAAGAGACCCAGTACTTC. Translated: CASSPATSAQETQYF.

The chain employs TRBV7-2 and TRBJ2-5; 14 bases are shared with TRBD2. V gave up 5 bases and J gave up 5 bases; unmatched junction bases: 10. The germline V gene has CDR1 SGHTA and CDR2 FQGNSA. The CDR3 consists of 17 residues. Here the CDR3 DNA reads TGTGCCAGCAGCCTTCAGACTAGCGGGGGGGCCTATGAGACCCAGTACTTC. It specifies CASSLQTSGGAYETQYF.

The chain links TRBV4-2 to TRBJ2-4; tentative D call: TRBD1 (5 bases). The CDR3 sequence is 15 residues long. Germline-derived CDR1 and CDR2 are LGHNA and YNFKEQ. The V gene lost 2 bases and the J gene lost 4 bases, with 12 bases spanning the gap. Here the CDR3 reads CASSQIRQTKNIQYF. CDR3 coding DNA: TGTGCCAGCAGCCAAATAAGACAGACAAAAAACATTCAGTACTTC.

CDR3 in amino acids: CASRPRQGDSPLHF. The DNA of the CDR3 is TGTGCCAGCAGGCCGCGACAGGGGGATTCACCCCTCCACTTT. The rearrangement links TRBV7-9 to TRBJ1-6, with TRBD1 matching over 9 bases. Germline values: CDR1 SEHNR, CDR2 FQNEAQ (reference sequence). The CDR3 is 14 residues long. After removal of 6 bases from V and 8 bases from J, the junction contained 5 bases not matched to a gene.

V is TRBV5-1 and J is TRBJ1-4; TRBD1 agrees at 7 bases. The CDR3 has 15 amino acids. The V gene end was trimmed by 0 bases and the J gene end by 4 bases; junction bases not matched to a gene: 3. The germline CDR1 and CDR2 sequences are SGHRS and YFSETQ. The CDR3 DNA reads TGCGCCAGCAGCTTGGAGGGGGCCTATAATGAAAAACTGTTTTTT. It yields the protein CASSLEGAYNEKLFF.

CDR3 sequence (DNA): TGTGCCAGCAGCCCAGAAATCCAAGAGACCCAGTACTTC. Its translation is CASSPEIQETQYF. J is TRBJ2-5 and V is TRBV5-4; D remains ambiguous. This CDR3 has 13 residues. Germline CDR1 SGHNT, CDR2 YYREEE (reference sequence). Trimming took off 4 bases at V and 1 base at J, with 8 bases between the two ends.

CDR3 protein: CASGRGTDYTEAFF. Written as DNA, the CDR3 is TGTGCCAGCGGCCGCGGGACAGATTATACTGAAGCTTTCTTT. The rearrangement joins TRBV7-9 to TRBJ1-1; TRBD1 agrees at 7 bases. V lost 8 bases, J lost 5 bases, and 11 bases stayed unmatched. Per the germline V gene, CDR1 is SEHNR and CDR2 is FQNEAQ (reference sequence). CDR3 size: 14 residues.

This sequence joins TRBV5-1 and TRBJ2-1, with 12 bases that match TRBD2. The germline gives CDR1 SGHRS, CDR2 YFSETQ. With V trimmed by 2 bases and J by 5 bases, 2 bases remained unmatched. The CDR3 extends over 15 amino acids. CDR3 protein: CASSFLAGGDNEQFF. Here the CDR3 DNA reads TGCGCCAGCAGCTTCCTAGCGGGGGGGGACAATGAGCAGTTCTTC.

The chain links TRBV12-3 or TRBV12-4 to TRBJ2-7, with D possibly TRBD1 on 5 matching bases. This CDR3 has 13 residues. Trimming stripped 4 bases from V and 4 bases from J, with 11 bases between. The CDR3 coding sequence is TGTGCCAGCAGTTCCCGGACACCATACGAGCAGTACTTC. It specifies CASSSRTPYEQYF.

This clone was counted a few times. This chain links TRBV9 with TRBJ1-1, with a tentative D call TRBD1 (6 bases). Germline CDR1 SGDLS, CDR2 YYNGEE. The CDR3 length is 15 residues. V was trimmed by 4 bases and J by 4 bases, leaving 17 bases between them. The CDR3 sequence: CASSSGDRPGTEAFF. CDR3 in DNA: TGTGCCAGCAGCTCAGGTGACAGGCCGGGCACTGAAGCTTTCTTT.

Worth noting for this clone: The junction differs from germline at one of its ends, possibly a read error. This same CDR3 is encoded by further DNA sequences in the sample. The rearrangement links TRBV30 to TRBJ2-5; 10 nucleotides line up with TRBD1. Germline V gene lookup returns CDR1 GTSNPN and CDR2 SVGIG (reference sequence). CDR3 length: 15 amino acids. CDR3 amino acids: CAWRGWTGGQETQYF. CDR3 nucleotides: TGTGCCTGGAGAGGCTGGACAGGGGGACAAGAAACCCAGTACTTC.

This chain links TRBV2 with TRBJ1-5; unclear D gene. The CDR3 runs to 17 residues. Germline CDR1 is SNHLY and CDR2 is FYNNEI. The V end lost 5 bases, the J end lost 0 bases, and 17 bases lay between the germline ends. Written as DNA, the CDR3 is TGTGCCAGCAGTCAAATATCCTGGACTGATAGCAATCAGCCCCAGCATTTT. Translated: CASSQISWTDSNQPQHF.

The V call is TRBV27, the J call TRBJ1-4, with TRBD1 as a possible D gene (6 bases). V was cut by 7 bases and J by 8 bases, with 20 bases left in between. The germline gives CDR1 MNHEY, CDR2 SMNVEV (reference sequence). CDR3 length equals 15 residues. The CDR3 sequence is CASTLVGALREKLFF. The CDR3 region has the DNA TGTGCCAGCACCCTGGTGGGGGCCCTGCGGGAAAAACTGTTTTTT.

V is TRBV2 and J is TRBJ1-5; TRBD1 matches at 8 bases. The germline gives CDR1 SNHLY, CDR2 FYNNEI. J lost 1 base, V lost 6 bases, and 5 bases had no gene match. The CDR3 length is 15 residues. This CDR3 is CASSEWTGSNQPQHF. The CDR3 nucleotides read TGTGCCAGCAGCGAGTGGACAGGGAGCAATCAGCCCCAGCATTTT.

J is TRBJ1-5 and V is TRBV18; 9 bases are shared with TRBD1. V lost 0 bases and J lost 3; bases outside the gene matches: 3. The CDR3 extends over 16 amino acids. Germline CDR1 KGHSH, CDR2 LQKENI. This chain's CDR3 is CASSPPGQGYNQPQHF. In nucleotides, the CDR3 is TGTGCCAGCTCACCACCGGGACAGGGTTACAATCAGCCCCAGCATTTT.

The chain employs TRBV7-9 and TRBJ2-1; D remains ambiguous. V was pared by 0 bases and J by 5 bases, with 8 bases between. The CDR3 is made up of 14 amino acids. In germline, CDR1 is SEHNR, CDR2 FQNEAQ (reference sequence). As DNA, the CDR3 is TGTGCCAGCAGCTTAGCGTGGGCAGACAATGAGCAGTTCTTC. It specifies CASSLAWADNEQFF.

CDR3 protein: CASSEGGGQGLWQPQHF. CDR3 DNA: TGTGCCAGCAGTGAAGGTGGAGGACAGGGACTGTGGCAGCCCCAGCATTTT. The gene calls are TRBV6-1 and TRBJ1-5, with 8 bases identical to TRBD1. V lost 1 base and J lost 7; bases outside the gene matches: 12. This CDR3 comprises 17 residues. Germline V gives CDR1 MNHNS, CDR2 SASEGT.

The V gene is TRBV20-1, the J gene TRBJ2-3; TRBD1 matches at 12 bases. The CDR3 is 17 residues long. V gave up 3 bases and J gave up 4 bases; unmatched junction bases: 11. The V gene's germline CDR1 is DFQATT and CDR2 SNEGSKA (reference sequence). This chain's CDR3 is CSASPVGTGGTSDTQYF. DNA for the CDR3: TGCAGTGCTAGTCCGGTCGGGACAGGGGGCACCTCAGATACGCAGTATTTT.

The chain is built from TRBV25-1 and TRBJ1-6; the match to TRBD1 covers 8 bases. CDR1 is MGHDK and CDR2 is SYGVNS in the germline V gene. This CDR3 contains 14 residues. V dropped 7 bases and J dropped 10; count of bases not matched to a gene: 9. The CDR3 loop is CASNDHRGRSPLHF. CDR3 nucleotide sequence: TGTGCCAGCAATGACCACAGGGGGAGGTCACCCCTCCACTTT.

The chain recombines TRBV6-5 with TRBJ1-6, with 8 bases aligning to TRBD1. J was trimmed by 8 bases and V by 5 bases; bases with no gene match: 2. The CDR3 covers 13 residues. Germline lookup yields CDR1 MNHEY and CDR2 SVGAGI. CDR3 coding DNA: TGTGCCAGCAGTACAGGGGGGGATTCACCCCTCCACTTT. This translates into CASSTGGDSPLHF.

The V and J genes are TRBV9 and TRBJ1-4; TRBD1 agrees at 9 bases. The CDR3 covers 15 residues. V lost 4 bases, J lost 6 bases, and 7 bases stayed unmatched. Germline-derived CDR1 and CDR2 are SGDLS and YYNGEE. The CDR3 nucleotides are TGTGCCAGCAGCTCGTCTTGGGACAGGGATGAAAAACTGTTTTTT. As protein: CASSSSWDRDEKLFF.

This clone appeared once. The chain joins TRBV6-2 or TRBV6-3 to TRBJ1-6; 9 bases line up with TRBD1. The V gene end was trimmed by 6 bases and the J gene end by 5 bases; junction bases not matched to a gene: 8. This CDR3 spans 16 amino acids. CDR1 is MNHEY and CDR2 is SVGEGT in the germline V gene. CDR3 sequence (DNA): TGTGCCAGCAGCTCCGGGACAGGGTGGAATAATTCACCCCTCCACTTT. Its protein is CASSSGTGWNNSPLHF.

The rearrangement joins TRBV7-9 to TRBJ2-5; D is perhaps TRBD1 (6 bases). The V gene lost 5 bases and the J gene lost 5 bases, with 24 bases spanning the gap. The CDR3 sequence is 17 residues long. CDR1 SEHNR and CDR2 FQNEAQ come from the germline V gene (reference sequence). The CDR3 loop reads CASSLPVDGRGSETQYF. CDR3 DNA: TGTGCCAGCAGCCTCCCCGTGGATGGCAGGGGCTCGGAGACCCAGTACTTC.

The V call is TRBV5-1, the J call TRBJ2-1; 7 bases map to TRBD2. CDR3 size: 17 residues. With V trimmed by 4 bases and J by 0 bases, 10 bases remained unmatched. Germline CDR1 is SGHRS and CDR2 is YFSETQ. CDR3 sequence: CASSQGWGGSSYNEQFF. The CDR3 nucleotides are TGCGCCAGCAGCCAGGGATGGGGCGGGAGCTCCTACAATGAGCAGTTCTTC.

V is TRBV25-1 and J is TRBJ2-5; the D gene is possibly TRBD1 (6 bases). The germline V gene encodes CDR1 MGHDK and CDR2 SYGVNS. Trimming pared 8 bases from V and 4 bases from J, leaving 14 bases between. The CDR3 is 13 amino acids. The DNA of the CDR3 is TGTGCCAGCGCCTTACAGGGCACAGAGACCCAGTACTTC. This gives the protein CASALQGTETQYF.

The chain has TRBV7-9 and TRBJ1-4, with 11 positions matching TRBD1. The CDR3 runs 15 residues. Losses at the gene ends were 5 bases for V and 8 bases for J; bases not matched to a gene: 7. The germline V gene encodes CDR1 SEHNR and CDR2 FQNEAQ (reference sequence). In nucleotides, the CDR3 is TGTGCCAGCAGCCACCCGGACAGGGGGCGGGAAAAACTGTTTTTT. It yields the protein CASSHPDRGREKLFF.

With respect to this clone: At the DNA level, this CDR3 is encoded by other sequences in the same sample as well. The rearrangement joins TRBV6-1 to TRBJ2-3; TRBD1 is a possible D gene (6 bases). The V and J ends lost 3 bases and 5 bases respectively, with 6 bases between them. This CDR3 is built from 12 residues. Germline V lookup: CDR1 MNHNS, CDR2 SASEGT. CDR3: CASSETGDTQYF. The CDR3 bases are TGTGCCAGCAGTGAGACAGGAGATACGCAGTATTTT.

This rearrangement joins TRBV19 to TRBJ2-7; 8 nucleotides agree with TRBD2. Germline V gene data show CDR1 as LNHDA and CDR2 as SQIVND (reference sequence). This CDR3 region has 15 residues. V shed 1 base and J 2 bases; nucleotides not matched to a gene: 4. The CDR3 coding sequence is TGTGCCAGTAGTATAGGTACTAGCGGAACCTACGAGCAGTACTTC. This gives the protein CASSIGTSGTYEQYF.